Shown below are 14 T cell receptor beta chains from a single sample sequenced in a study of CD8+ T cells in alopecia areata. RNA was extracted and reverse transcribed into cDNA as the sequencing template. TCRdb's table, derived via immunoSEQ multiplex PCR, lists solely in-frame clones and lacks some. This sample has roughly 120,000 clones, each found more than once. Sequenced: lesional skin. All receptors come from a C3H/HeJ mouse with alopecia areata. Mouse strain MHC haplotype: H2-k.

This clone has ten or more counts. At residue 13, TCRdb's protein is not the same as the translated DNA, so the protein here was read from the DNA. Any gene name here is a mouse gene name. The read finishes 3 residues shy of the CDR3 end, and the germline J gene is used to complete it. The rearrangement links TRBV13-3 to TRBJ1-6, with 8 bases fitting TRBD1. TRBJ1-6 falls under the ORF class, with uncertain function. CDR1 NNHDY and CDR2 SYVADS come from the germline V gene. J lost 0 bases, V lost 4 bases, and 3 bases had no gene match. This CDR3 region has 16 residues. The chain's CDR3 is CASSWTGPSYNSPLYF. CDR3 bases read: TGTGCCAGCAGTTGGACAGGGCCTTCCTATAATTCGCCC.

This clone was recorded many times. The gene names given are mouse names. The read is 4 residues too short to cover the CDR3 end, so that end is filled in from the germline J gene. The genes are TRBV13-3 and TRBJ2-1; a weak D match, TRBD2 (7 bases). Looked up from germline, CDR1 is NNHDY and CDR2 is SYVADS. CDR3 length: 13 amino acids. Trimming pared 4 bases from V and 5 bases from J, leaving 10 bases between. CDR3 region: CASSRGGDAEQFF. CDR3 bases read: TGTGCCAGCAGTAGGGGGGGGGATGCT.

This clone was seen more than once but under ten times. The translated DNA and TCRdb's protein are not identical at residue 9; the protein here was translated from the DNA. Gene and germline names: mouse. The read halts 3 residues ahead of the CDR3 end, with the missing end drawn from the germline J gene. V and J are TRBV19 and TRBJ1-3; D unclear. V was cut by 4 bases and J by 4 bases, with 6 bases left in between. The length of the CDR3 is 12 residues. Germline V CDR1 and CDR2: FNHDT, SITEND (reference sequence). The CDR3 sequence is CASSPLGNTLYF. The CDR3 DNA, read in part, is TGTGCCAGCAGTCCCCTAGGAAATACG. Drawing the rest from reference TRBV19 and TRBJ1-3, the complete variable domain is GGIITQTPKFLIGQEGQKLTLKCQQNFNHDTMYWYRQDSGKGLRLIYYSITENDLQKGDLSEGYDASREKKSSFSLTVTSAQKNEMAVFLCASSPLGNTLYFGEGSRLIVV.

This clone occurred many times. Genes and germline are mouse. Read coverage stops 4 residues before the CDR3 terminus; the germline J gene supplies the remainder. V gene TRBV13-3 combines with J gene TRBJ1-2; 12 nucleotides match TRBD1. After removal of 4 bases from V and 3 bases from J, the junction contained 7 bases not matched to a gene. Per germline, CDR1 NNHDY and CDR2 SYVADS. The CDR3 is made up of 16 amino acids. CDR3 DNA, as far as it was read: TGTGCCAGCAGTCCCGGGACAGGGGGCCGGGACTCC. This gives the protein CASSPGTGGRDS. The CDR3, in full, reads CASSPGTGGRDSDYTF.

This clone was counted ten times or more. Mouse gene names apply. Partial CDR3 DNA: TGTGCCAGCAGTGTGGACAAAAACTATGCT. Encoded protein: CASSVDKNYA. The whole CDR3 sequence is CASSVDKNYAEQFF. The chain carries TRBV13-3 and TRBJ2-1, with D possibly matching TRBD1 (5 bases). The DNA ends 4 residues before the CDR3 does, and the rest of the CDR3 is filled in from the germline J gene. The CDR3 runs to 14 residues. CDR1 is NNHDY, CDR2 SYVADS, per germline. Trimming removed 3 bases at V and 1 base at J, with 8 bases between.

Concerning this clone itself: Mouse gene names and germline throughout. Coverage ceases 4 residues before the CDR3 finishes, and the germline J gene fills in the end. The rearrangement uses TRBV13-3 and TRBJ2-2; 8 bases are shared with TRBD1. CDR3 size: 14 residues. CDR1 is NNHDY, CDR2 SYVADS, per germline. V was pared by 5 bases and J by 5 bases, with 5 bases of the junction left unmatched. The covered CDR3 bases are TGTGCCAGCAGCCCGGGACAGGCAACCGGG. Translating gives CASSPGQATG. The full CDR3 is CASSPGQATGQLYF.

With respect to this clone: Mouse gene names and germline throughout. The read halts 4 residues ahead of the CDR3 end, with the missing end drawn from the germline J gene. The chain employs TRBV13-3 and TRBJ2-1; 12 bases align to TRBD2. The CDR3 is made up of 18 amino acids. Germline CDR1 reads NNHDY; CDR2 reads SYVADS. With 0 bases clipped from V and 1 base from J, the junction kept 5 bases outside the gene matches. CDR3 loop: CASSDEGTGGPNYAEQFF. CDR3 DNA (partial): TGTGCCAGCAGTGATGAGGGGACTGGGGGGCCCAACTATGCT.

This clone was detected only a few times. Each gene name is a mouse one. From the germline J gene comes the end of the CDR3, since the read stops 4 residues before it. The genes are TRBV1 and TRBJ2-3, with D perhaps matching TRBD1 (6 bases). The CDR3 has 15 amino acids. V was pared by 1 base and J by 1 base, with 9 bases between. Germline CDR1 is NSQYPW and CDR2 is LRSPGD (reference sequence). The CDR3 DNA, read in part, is TGCACCTGCAGTGCAGTGACAGGTGGTGCAGAA. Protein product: CTCSAVTGGAE. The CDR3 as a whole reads CTCSAVTGGAETLYF.

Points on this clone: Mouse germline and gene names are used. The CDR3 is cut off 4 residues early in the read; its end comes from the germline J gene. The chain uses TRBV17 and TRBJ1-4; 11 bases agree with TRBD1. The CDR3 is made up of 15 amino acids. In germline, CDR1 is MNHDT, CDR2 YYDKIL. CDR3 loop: CASSGGTGGGERLFF. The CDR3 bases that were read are TGTGCTAGCAGTGGAGGGACAGGGGGAGGCGAA.

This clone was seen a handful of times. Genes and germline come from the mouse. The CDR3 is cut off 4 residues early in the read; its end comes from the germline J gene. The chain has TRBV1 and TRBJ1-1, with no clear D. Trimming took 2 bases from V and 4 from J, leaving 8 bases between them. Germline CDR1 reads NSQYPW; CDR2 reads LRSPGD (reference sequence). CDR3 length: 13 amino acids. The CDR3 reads CTCSAQEITEVFF. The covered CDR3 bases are TGCACCTGCAGTGCACAGGAGATCACA. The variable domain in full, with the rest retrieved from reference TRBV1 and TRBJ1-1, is VTLLEQNPRWRLVPRGQAVNLRCILKNSQYPWMSWYQQDLQKQLQWLFTLRSPGDKEVKSLPGADYLATRVTDTELRLQVANMSQGRTLYCTCSAQEITEVFFGKGTRLTVV.

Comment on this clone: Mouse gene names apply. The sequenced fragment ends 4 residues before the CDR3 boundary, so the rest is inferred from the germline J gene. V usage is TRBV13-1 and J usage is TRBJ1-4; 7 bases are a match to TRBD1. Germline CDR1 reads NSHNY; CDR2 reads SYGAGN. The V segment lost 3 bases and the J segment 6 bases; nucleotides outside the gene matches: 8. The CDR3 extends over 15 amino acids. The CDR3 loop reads CASSGGGVGDERLFF. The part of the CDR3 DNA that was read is TGTGCCAGCAGTGGAGGGGGCGTCGGGGACGAA.

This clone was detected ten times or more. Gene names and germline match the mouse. The CDR3 reads CASSDAGTGSNQDTQYF. The CDR3 bases that were read are TGTGCCAGCAGTGATGCAGGAACTGGGAGTAACCAAGAC. The rearrangement joins TRBV13-3 to TRBJ2-5; D might be TRBD2 (6 bases). The read falls 4 residues short of the CDR3 end, and the missing part is taken from the germline J gene. V lost 0 bases, J lost 0 bases, and 14 bases lay in between. The CDR3 is 17 amino acids. Looked up from germline, CDR1 is NNHDY and CDR2 is SYVADS. Supplemented by reference TRBV13-3 and TRBJ2-5, the full variable domain reads EAAVTQSPRSKVAVTGGKVTLSCHQTNNHDYMYWYRQDTGHGLRLIHYSYVADSTEKGDIPDGYKASRPSQENFSLILELASLSQTAVYFCASSDAGTGSNQDTQYFGPGTRLLVL.

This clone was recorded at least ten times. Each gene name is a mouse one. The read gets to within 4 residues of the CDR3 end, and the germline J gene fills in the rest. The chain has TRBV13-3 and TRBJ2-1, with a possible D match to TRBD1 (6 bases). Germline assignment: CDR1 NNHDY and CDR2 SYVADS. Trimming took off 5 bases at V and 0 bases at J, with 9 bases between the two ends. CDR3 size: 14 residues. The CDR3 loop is CASRYRDNYAEQFF. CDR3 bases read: TGTGCCAGCAGATACAGGGATAACTATGCT.

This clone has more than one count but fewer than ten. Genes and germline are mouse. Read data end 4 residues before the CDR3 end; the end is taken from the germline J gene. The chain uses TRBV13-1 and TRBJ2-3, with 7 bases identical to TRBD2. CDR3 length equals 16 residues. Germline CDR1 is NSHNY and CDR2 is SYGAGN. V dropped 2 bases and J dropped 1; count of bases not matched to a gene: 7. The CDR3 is CASSEWLGGRAETLYF. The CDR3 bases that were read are TGTGCCAGCAGTGAATGGTTGGGGGGTCGTGCAGAA.